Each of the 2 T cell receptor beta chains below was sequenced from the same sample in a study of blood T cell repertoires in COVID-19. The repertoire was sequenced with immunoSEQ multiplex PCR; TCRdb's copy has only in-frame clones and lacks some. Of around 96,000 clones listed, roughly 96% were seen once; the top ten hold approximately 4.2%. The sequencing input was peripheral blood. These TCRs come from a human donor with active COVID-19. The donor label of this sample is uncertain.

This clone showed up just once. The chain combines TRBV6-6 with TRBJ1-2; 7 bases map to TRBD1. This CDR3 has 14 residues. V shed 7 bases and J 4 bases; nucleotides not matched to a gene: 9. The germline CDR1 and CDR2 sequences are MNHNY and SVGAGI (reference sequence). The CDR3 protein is CASTTGQLRYGYTF. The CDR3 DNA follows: TGTGCCAGCACCACGGGACAGCTGCGCTATGGCTACACCTTC.

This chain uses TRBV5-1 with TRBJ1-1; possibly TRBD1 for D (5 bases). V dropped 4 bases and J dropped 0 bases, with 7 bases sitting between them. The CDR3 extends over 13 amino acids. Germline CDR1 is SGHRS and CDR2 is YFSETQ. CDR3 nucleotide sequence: TGCGCCAGCAGCGTGACAGTGAACACTGAAGCTTTCTTT. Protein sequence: CASSVTVNTEAFF.